Each of the 15 T cell receptor beta chains below was sequenced from the same sample in a study of blood T cell repertoires in COVID-19. Clones were sequenced by immunoSEQ multiplex PCR, and TCRdb holds only the in-frame ones, with some missing. This sample yields a few hundred thousand clones, of which approximately 86% are seen a single time; approximately 9.4% belongs to the top ten. Sequenced input: peripheral blood. The receptor set was obtained from a man between 35 and 55 years old who had recovered from COVID-19.

The rearrangement joins TRBV10-2 to TRBJ1-4, with no clear D. This CDR3 is built from 13 residues. Germline V gene data show CDR1 as WSHSY and CDR2 as SAAADI. V was pared by 2 bases and J by 17 bases, with 18 bases between. The CDR3 loop reads CASSEAPFVPRFF. The CDR3, as DNA: TGCGCCAGCAGTGAGGCCCCATTCGTCCCGCGTTTTTTT.

This clone was observed a single time. The chain has TRBV7-6 and TRBJ2-5; unclear D gene. Germline CDR1 reads SGHVS; CDR2 reads FNYEAQ. The germline V and J ends were trimmed by 2 bases and 5 bases, with 15 bases remaining between them. The CDR3 loop spans 15 amino acids. The CDR3 here is CASSLNRLSGETQYF. In DNA, the CDR3 is TGTGCCAGCAGCTTAAACCGATTGAGTGGTGAGACCCAGTACTTC.

This chain links TRBV10-3 with TRBJ1-1, with D maybe TRBD1 (5 bases). The ends were cut back, 5 bases at V and 0 bases at J, with 16 bases in the middle. The CDR3 extends over 16 amino acids. CDR1 and CDR2 (germline): ENHRY, SYGVKD. The CDR3, as DNA: TGTGCCATCAGTAAATCAGGGAGGTCTATGAACACTGAAGCTTTCTTT. It codes for CAISKSGRSMNTEAFF.

The J gene is TRBJ2-7, the V gene TRBV27; D perhaps matches TRBD2 (6 bases). The germline V gene has CDR1 MNHEY and CDR2 SMNVEV (reference sequence). The CDR3 covers 16 residues. Trimming pared 3 bases from V and 1 base from J, leaving 16 bases between. CDR3 DNA: TGTGCCAGCAGTTTCTCGGGTGGGGACTTATCCTACGAGCAGTACTTC. Its protein is CASSFSGGDLSYEQYF.

The chain joins TRBV10-2 to TRBJ2-1; D call uncertain. V dropped 9 bases and J dropped 0 bases, with 15 bases sitting between them. The CDR3 contains 15 residues. CDR1 and CDR2 from the germline V gene are WSHSY and SAAADI. The CDR3 loop is CASTTSAPSYNEQFF. CDR3 sequence (DNA): TGCGCCAGTACTACCTCCGCCCCCTCCTACAATGAGCAGTTCTTC.

The J gene is TRBJ2-1, the V gene TRBV5-6; maybe TRBD2 (6 bases). Trimming removed 2 bases from V and 0 bases from J, with 15 bases in between. The CDR3 totals 17 residues. Germline-derived CDR1 and CDR2 are SGHDT and YYEEEE. The CDR3 loop is CASSFTPGTYSYNEQFF. The CDR3 region has the DNA TGTGCCAGCAGCTTTACTCCCGGGACTTACTCCTACAATGAGCAGTTCTTC. The whole variable domain, remainder taken from reference TRBV5-6 and TRBJ2-1, is DAGVTQSPTHLIKTRGQQVTLRCSPKSGHDTVSWYQQALGQGPQFIFQYYEEEERQRGNFPDRFSGHQFPNYSSELNVNALLLGDSALYLCASSFTPGTYSYNEQFFGPGTRLTVL.

The chain joins TRBV27 to TRBJ2-1; 10 bases map to TRBD2. Trimming cost V 3 bases and J 8 bases; bases outside gene matches: 13. Germline CDR1 MNHEY, CDR2 SMNVEV (reference sequence). The CDR3 is 17 amino acids. The CDR3 spells CASSFLTSGSRWDEQFF. The DNA for the CDR3 is TGTGCCAGCAGTTTTTTGACTAGCGGGTCTCGATGGGATGAGCAGTTCTTC.

The genes are TRBV5-1 and TRBJ2-3; D is uncertain. CDR3 size: 14 residues. From germline, CDR1 is SGHRS and CDR2 YFSETQ. Between the trimmed V and J ends, which lost 0 bases and 2 bases, there was a span of 7 bases. Here the CDR3 DNA reads TGCGCCAGCAGCTTGGGTCGGTTCACAGATACGCAGTATTTT. Its protein is CASSLGRFTDTQYF.

This chain connects TRBV13 to TRBJ2-2, with D maybe TRBD1 (8 bases). V lost 2 bases and J lost 7, with 23 bases in between. There are 18 residues in the CDR3. CDR1 PRHDT and CDR2 FYEKMQ come from the germline V gene (reference sequence). The CDR3 DNA reads TGTGCCAGCAGCTTATTCGGGAGGACAGGGAGAGCGGTCGGGGAGCTGTTTTTT. The encoded protein is CASSLFGRTGRAVGELFF.

The chain combines TRBV6-2 or TRBV6-3 with TRBJ2-5; 10 positions match TRBD2. The CDR3 contains 15 residues. Germline lookup yields CDR1 MNHEY and CDR2 SVGEGT. J lost 5 bases, V lost 5 bases, and 8 bases had no gene match. The CDR3 region has the DNA TGTGCCAGCAGTAACGACGGGACTAGCGATGAGACCCAGTACTTC. As protein: CASSNDGTSDETQYF.

The rearrangement uses TRBV9 and TRBJ2-7, with TRBD2 identical over 11 bases. There are 14 residues in the CDR3. The ends lost 1 base at V and 4 bases at J; junction bases unmatched: 1. CDR1 SGDLS and CDR2 YYNGEE come from the germline V gene. Here the CDR3 reads CASSVTSGGYEQYF. In DNA form, the CDR3 reads TGTGCCAGCAGCGTAACTAGCGGGGGATACGAGCAGTACTTC.

This CDR3 reads CATSDSGLAGGQNTQYF. In nucleotides, the CDR3 is TGTGCCACCAGTGATTCGGGACTAGCGGGGGGCCAGAACACGCAGTATTTT. The gene calls are TRBV24-1 and TRBJ2-3, with 15 positions matching TRBD2. CDR1 and CDR2 from the germline V gene are KGHDR and SFDVKD. The CDR3 is made up of 17 amino acids. Trimming at V came to 2 bases and at J to 9 bases, leaving 8 bases not matched to a gene.

The rearrangement uses TRBV4-1 and TRBJ2-1; unclear D gene. The CDR3 consists of 12 residues. Between the trimmed V and J ends, which lost 1 base and 9 bases, there was a span of 7 bases. CDR1 and CDR2 from the germline V gene are MGHRA and YSYEKL. In DNA, the CDR3 is TGCGCCAGCAGCCAAGGAGGTAGTGAGCAGTTCTTC. Amino acids: CASSQGGSEQFF.

J is TRBJ2-5 and V is TRBV7-7; 7 bases fit TRBD1. The V segment lost 1 base and the J segment 0 bases; nucleotides outside the gene matches: 2. Germline CDR1 is SSHAT and CDR2 is FNYEAQ (reference sequence). The CDR3 covers 15 residues. The chain's CDR3 is CASSLGTGHQETQYF. The CDR3 nucleotides read TGTGCCAGCAGCTTAGGGACAGGTCACCAAGAGACCCAGTACTTC.

This clone turned up a few times. The CDR3 nucleotides read TGTGCCAGCAGTCGCACGACAGGGATAAGAGGCTACACCTTC. Its translation is CASSRTTGIRGYTF. This rearrangement joins TRBV6-6 to TRBJ1-2, with 7 bases lining up with TRBD1. The CDR3 loop spans 14 amino acids. Germline V lookup: CDR1 MNHNY, CDR2 SVGAGI (reference sequence). J lost 8 bases, V lost 5 bases, and 11 bases had no gene match.